Shown below are 17 T cell receptor beta chains from a single sample sequenced in a study of blood T cell repertoires in COVID-19. Method: immunoSEQ multiplex PCR; TCRdb's copy keeps in-frame clones and lacks some. The sample holds roughly 120,000 clones, about three quarters seen once. The sample consisted of peripheral blood. Receptors were obtained from a man between 65 and 85 years old with acute or convalescent COVID-19.

The chain joins TRBV5-1 to TRBJ2-7; 8 nucleotides match TRBD2. Germline V CDR1 and CDR2: SGHRS, YFSETQ. With 3 bases clipped from V and 7 bases from J, the junction kept 6 bases outside the gene matches. The CDR3 runs 13 residues. CDR3 nucleotide sequence: TGCGCCAGCAGCTCCGGGACTAGTAATGAGCAGTACTTC. Translating gives CASSSGTSNEQYF. Combining the CDR3 with reference TRBV5-1 and TRBJ2-7 gives the whole variable domain KAGVTQTPRYLIKTRGQQVTLSCSPISGHRSVSWYQQTPGQGLQFLFEYFSETQRNKGNFPGRFSGRQFSNSRSEMNVSTLELGDSALYLCASSSGTSNEQYFGPGTRLTVT.

The rearrangement links TRBV9 to TRBJ2-7; 9 nucleotides align to TRBD2. The CDR3 runs to 15 residues. Germline V lookup: CDR1 SGDLS, CDR2 YYNGEE. The junction had 9 bases not matched to a gene; V was cut back by 4 bases and J by 4 bases. The CDR3 bases are TGTGCCAGCAGCCCCCGGGTAGCGGGAGCTTACGAGCAGTACTTC. Translated, it gives CASSPRVAGAYEQYF.

This chain uses TRBV2 with TRBJ1-5, with 8 bases fitting TRBD1. J gave up 6 bases and V 7 bases, and 8 bases lay outside the gene matches. Germline V CDR1 and CDR2: SNHLY, FYNNEI. The CDR3 spans 14 residues. CDR3 bases: TGTGCCAGCACACTTTCAGGGGGCCCTCAGCCCCAGCATTTT. Translated, it gives CASTLSGGPQPQHF. Full variable domain (rest looked up from reference TRBV2 and TRBJ1-5): EPEVTQTPSHQVTQMGQEVILRCVPISNHLYFYWYRQILGQKVEFLVSFYNNEISEKSEIFDDQFSVERPDGSNFTLKIRSTKLEDSAMYFCASTLSGGPQPQHFGDGTRLSIL.

The rearrangement joins TRBV29-1 to TRBJ1-1; TRBD1 might be the D (6 bases). Germline-derived CDR1 and CDR2 are SQVTM and ANQGSEA. This CDR3 spans 13 amino acids. V was pared by 6 bases and J by 3 bases, with 14 bases between. The CDR3 nucleotides are TGCAGCGTCCGAAGGGGGAGGGACACTGAAGCTTTCTTT. Its translation: CSVRRGRDTEAFF. Drawing the rest from reference TRBV29-1 and TRBJ1-1, the complete variable domain is SAVISQKPSRDICQRGTSLTIQCQVDSQVTMMFWYRQQPGQSLTLIATANQGSEATYESGFVIDKFPISRPNLTFSTLTVSNMSPEDSSIYLCSVRRGRDTEAFFGQGTRLTVV.

The J gene is TRBJ1-1, the V gene TRBV18, with TRBD1 matching 7 bases. The V gene end was trimmed by 3 bases and the J gene end by 3 bases; junction bases not matched to a gene: 4. The V gene's germline CDR1 is KGHSH and CDR2 LQKENI. There are 14 residues in the CDR3. The DNA of the CDR3 is TGTGCCAGCTCACCCTTCGACAGGGACACTGAAGCTTTCTTT. Protein product: CASSPFDRDTEAFF.

The chain has TRBV18 and TRBJ2-3, with 7 nucleotides matching TRBD2. With 0 bases clipped from V and 6 bases from J, the junction kept 0 bases outside the gene matches. Germline V gives CDR1 KGHSH, CDR2 LQKENI. The CDR3 runs 13 residues. The CDR3 nucleotides read TGTGCCAGCTCACCACCGGGGGGGGATACGCAGTATTTT. The encoded protein is CASSPPGGDTQYF.

The sample holds a few counts of this clone. The chain uses TRBV9 and TRBJ2-7, with 7 nucleotides matching TRBD2. Per germline, CDR1 SGDLS and CDR2 YYNGEE. The CDR3 is 14 residues long. J was trimmed by 2 bases and V by 0 bases; bases with no gene match: 2. The DNA for the CDR3 is TGTGCCAGCAGCGTAGGGGAGGGCCCCTACGAGCAGTACTTC. As protein: CASSVGEGPYEQYF.

This clone was observed once. This chain connects TRBV2 to TRBJ2-2; 9 bases are a match to TRBD1. This CDR3 has 15 amino acids. Losses at the gene ends were 6 bases for V and 5 bases for J; bases not matched to a gene: 7. Germline CDR1 is SNHLY and CDR2 is FYNNEI. The CDR3, as DNA: TGTGCCAGCAGGGCCGGGACAGGGTTGACCGGGGAGCTGTTTTTT. The encoded protein is CASRAGTGLTGELFF.

About this clone itself: Other DNA sequences in the sample encode the same CDR3. The rearrangement links TRBV30 to TRBJ2-7; maybe TRBD2 (5 bases). CDR3 size: 11 residues. Germline lookup yields CDR1 GTSNPN and CDR2 SVGIG (reference sequence). Trimming took off 0 bases at V and 6 bases at J, with 6 bases between the two ends. DNA for the CDR3: TGTGCCTGGAGTGTAGAGGGCGAGCAGTACTTC. Translation: CAWSVEGEQYF.

The V gene is TRBV5-5, the J gene TRBJ2-5; D not certain. CDR3 length equals 14 residues. Germline CDR1 SGHKS, CDR2 YYEKEE (reference sequence). V was clipped by 0 bases and J by 4 bases, with 10 bases between them. The CDR3 coding sequence is TGTGCCAGCAGCTTGGTAAACGTCGGAGAGACCCAGTACTTC. Encoded protein: CASSLVNVGETQYF.

The chain combines TRBV30 with TRBJ1-1; D gene uncertain. The CDR3 length is 13 residues. Germline values: CDR1 GTSNPN, CDR2 SVGIG (reference sequence). V gave up 0 bases and J gave up 4 bases, with 9 bases separating them. The CDR3 DNA reads as TGTGCCTGGAGTGTGGTTACCAGCACTGAAGCTTTCTTT. Protein product: CAWSVVTSTEAFF.

The chain is built from TRBV25-1 and TRBJ1-2, with a tentative D call TRBD1 (5 bases). Trimming took 1 base from V and 8 from J, leaving 14 bases between them. CDR3 length: 14 residues. From germline, CDR1 is MGHDK and CDR2 SYGVNS. CDR3 residues: CASSESPGLGGYTF. The CDR3 nucleotides read TGTGCCAGCAGTGAATCCCCAGGGCTCGGAGGCTACACCTTC.

The chain carries TRBV19 and TRBJ2-5; 7 nucleotides align to TRBD2. Germline CDR1 and CDR2: LNHDA and SQIVND (reference sequence). V lost 6 bases to trimming and J lost 5 bases; unmatched junction nucleotides: 6. This CDR3 is built from 13 residues. The CDR3 loop reads CASRGRGKETQYF. Written as DNA, the CDR3 is TGTGCCAGTAGGGGGAGGGGTAAGGAGACCCAGTACTTC.

This chain joins TRBV24-1 and TRBJ1-4; 7 nucleotides line up with TRBD1. V was clipped by 2 bases and J by 11 bases; unmatched bases: 16. The CDR3 is 17 amino acids. Germline V gene data show CDR1 as KGHDR and CDR2 as SFDVKD. CDR3 region: CATSDSYYDRVRGKLFF. CDR3 nucleotide sequence: TGTGCCACCAGTGATTCCTATTATGACAGGGTGAGGGGTAAACTGTTTTTT.

Only one count was recorded for this clone. The chain joins TRBV11-2 to TRBJ1-2; D ambiguous. The CDR3 totals 14 residues. Germline V CDR1 and CDR2: SGHAT, FQNNGV. Trimming shortened V by 0 bases and J by 4 bases, and 9 bases separated the two germline ends. The CDR3 loop reads CASSLDLGTYGYTF. CDR3 bases: TGTGCCAGCAGCTTAGATCTGGGCACCTATGGCTACACCTTC. The variable domain in full, completed from reference TRBV11-2 and TRBJ1-2, reads EAGVAQSPRYKIIEKRQSVAFWCNPISGHATLYWYQQILGQGPKLLIQFQNNGVVDDSQLPKDRFSAERLKGVDSTLKIQPAKLEDSAVYLCASSLDLGTYGYTFGSGTRLTVV.

V gene TRBV20-1 combines with J gene TRBJ2-1, with 7 bases aligning to TRBD1. Germline V gene lookup returns CDR1 DFQATT and CDR2 SNEGSKA (reference sequence). This CDR3 is 12 amino acids long. Trimming at V came to 3 bases and at J to 13 bases, leaving 9 bases not matched to a gene. CDR3 DNA sequence: TGCAGTGCTAGTAATGAGGGGGCGCGACAGTTCTTC. This translates into CSASNEGARQFF.

The rearrangement links TRBV6-2 or TRBV6-3 to TRBJ2-7, with D unclear. Germline-derived CDR1 and CDR2 are MNHEY and SVGEGT. V gave up 0 bases and J gave up 1 base, with 16 bases separating them. The CDR3 is 17 amino acids. The CDR3 nucleotides are TGTGCCAGCAGTTACTCACACGCCCTGACATTATCCTACGAGCAGTACTTC. The encoded protein is CASSYSHALTLSYEQYF.